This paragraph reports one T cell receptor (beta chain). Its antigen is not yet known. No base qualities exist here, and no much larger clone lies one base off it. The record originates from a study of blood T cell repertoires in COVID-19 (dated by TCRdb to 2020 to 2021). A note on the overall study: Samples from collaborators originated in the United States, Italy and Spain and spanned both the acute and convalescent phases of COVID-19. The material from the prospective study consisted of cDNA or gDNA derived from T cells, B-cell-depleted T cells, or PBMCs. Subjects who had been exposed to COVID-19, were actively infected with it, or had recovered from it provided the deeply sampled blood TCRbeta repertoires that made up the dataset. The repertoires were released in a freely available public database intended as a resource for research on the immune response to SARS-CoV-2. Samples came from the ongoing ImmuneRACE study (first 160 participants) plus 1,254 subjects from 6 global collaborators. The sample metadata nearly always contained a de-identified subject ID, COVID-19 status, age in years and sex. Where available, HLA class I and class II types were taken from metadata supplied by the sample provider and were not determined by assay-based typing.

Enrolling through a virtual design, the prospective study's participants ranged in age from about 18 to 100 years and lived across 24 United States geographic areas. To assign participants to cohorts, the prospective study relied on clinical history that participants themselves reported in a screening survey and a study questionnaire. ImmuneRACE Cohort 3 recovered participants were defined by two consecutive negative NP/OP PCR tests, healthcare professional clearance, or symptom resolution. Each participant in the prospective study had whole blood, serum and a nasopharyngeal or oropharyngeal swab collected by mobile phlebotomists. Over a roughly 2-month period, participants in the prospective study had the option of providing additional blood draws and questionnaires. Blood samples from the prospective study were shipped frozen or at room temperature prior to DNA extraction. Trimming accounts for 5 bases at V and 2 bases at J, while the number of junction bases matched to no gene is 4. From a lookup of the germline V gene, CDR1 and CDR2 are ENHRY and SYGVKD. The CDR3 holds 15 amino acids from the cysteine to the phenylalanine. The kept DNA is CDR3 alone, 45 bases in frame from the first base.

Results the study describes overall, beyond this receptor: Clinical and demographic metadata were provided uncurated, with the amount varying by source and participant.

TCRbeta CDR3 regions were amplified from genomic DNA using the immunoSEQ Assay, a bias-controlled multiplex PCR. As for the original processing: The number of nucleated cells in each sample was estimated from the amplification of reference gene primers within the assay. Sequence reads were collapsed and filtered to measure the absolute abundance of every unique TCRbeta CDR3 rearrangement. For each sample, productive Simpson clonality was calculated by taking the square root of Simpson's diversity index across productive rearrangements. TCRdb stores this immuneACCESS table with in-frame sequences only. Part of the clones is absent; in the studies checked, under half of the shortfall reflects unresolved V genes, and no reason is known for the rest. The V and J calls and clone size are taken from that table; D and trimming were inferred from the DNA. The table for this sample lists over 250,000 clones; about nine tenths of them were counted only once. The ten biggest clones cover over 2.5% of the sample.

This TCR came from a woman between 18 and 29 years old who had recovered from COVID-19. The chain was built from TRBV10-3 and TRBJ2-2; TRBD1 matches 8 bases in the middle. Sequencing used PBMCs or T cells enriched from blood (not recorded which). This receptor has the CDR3 CAISPGQGNTGELFF. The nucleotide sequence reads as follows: TGTGCCATCAGTCCTGGACAGGGCAACACCGGGGAGCTGTTTTTT.